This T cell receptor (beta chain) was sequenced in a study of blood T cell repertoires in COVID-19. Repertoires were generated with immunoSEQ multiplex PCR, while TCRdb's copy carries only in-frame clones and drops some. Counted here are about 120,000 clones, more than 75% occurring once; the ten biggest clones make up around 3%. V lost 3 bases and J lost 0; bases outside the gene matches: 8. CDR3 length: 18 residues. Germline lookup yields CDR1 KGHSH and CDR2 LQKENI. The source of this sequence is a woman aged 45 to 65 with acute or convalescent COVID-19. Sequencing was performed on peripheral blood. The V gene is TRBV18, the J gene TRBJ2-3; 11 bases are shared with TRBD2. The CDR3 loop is CASSPVLAGGTSTDTQYF. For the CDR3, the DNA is TGTGCCAGCTCACCGGTTCTAGCGGGAGGTACTAGCACAGATACGCAGTATTTT.